Presented here are 16 T cell receptor beta chains from one specimen sequenced in a study of blood T cells in healthy people across ages. With a J-beta primer mix and a sample-barcoded 5' primer, a second PCR ran roughly 6 to 12 cycles. From the 5' RACE reads, TCRdb called clonotypes with MiXCR, one entry per CDR3 protein. This sample has 850,000 to 950,000 distinct CDR3 sequences, with less than 35% found just once. Sequenced sample: blood. The receptors were gathered from an elderly woman in good health.

About this clonotype: With a much larger clone just one base away, this may be a read error. The chain joins TRBV6-2 or TRBV6-3 to TRBJ2-5; 7 bases fit TRBD2. Germline-derived CDR1 and CDR2 are MNHEY and SVGEGT. This CDR3 region has 14 residues. The CDR3 loop is CASSNLRGRETRYF. CDR3 bases: TGTGCCAGCAGCAACCTGCGGGGGAGGGAGACCCGGTACTTC.

There are a few counts of this clonotype. The chain recombines TRBV14 with TRBJ1-1; unclear D gene. This CDR3 has 14 residues. Trimming shortened V by 2 bases and J by 7 bases, and 14 bases separated the two germline ends. CDR1 is SGHDN and CDR2 is FVKESK in the germline V gene. The DNA of the CDR3 is TGTGCCAGCAGCCAATATGTAGGAGCCGGTGAAGCTTTCTTT. Protein: CASSQYVGAGEAFF.

There are a few counts of this clonotype. It may be a read error: a sequence one base away is much more abundant. CDR3 nucleotides: TGTGCCAGCAGCCCCAATTCGGGGGTGGTGGGGAATGAGCAGTACTTC. This gives the protein CASSPNSGVVGNEQYF. This chain connects TRBV12-3 or TRBV12-4 to TRBJ2-7; weak D call: TRBD2 (6 bases). The CDR3 length is 16 residues. The V gene lost 6 bases and the J gene lost 7 bases, with 25 bases spanning the gap.

This chain links TRBV20-1 with TRBJ1-2, with a tentative D call TRBD1 (5 bases). The CDR3 spans 17 residues. The ends were cut back, 5 bases at V and 7 bases at J, with 29 bases in the middle. Germline V CDR1 and CDR2: DFQATT, SNEGSKA (reference sequence). CDR3 sequence reads: CSAELPSRIGQGGGYTF. CDR3 sequence (DNA): TGCAGTGCTGAGTTACCCTCAAGGATAGGCCAGGGAGGTGGCTACACCTTC.

About this clonotype: A read error may explain this, as a much larger clone is one base away. J is TRBJ2-3 and V is TRBV9; no firm D call. The CDR3 has 14 residues. Germline CDR1 reads SGDLS; CDR2 reads YYNGEE. V was clipped by 3 bases and J by 7 bases, with 15 bases between them. The CDR3 loop is CASSGAYQANTQYF. The CDR3 nucleotides are TGTGCCAGCAGCGGAGCTTATCAGGCAAATACGCAGTATTTT.

Many counts were recorded for this clonotype. This chain joins TRBV7-2 and TRBJ2-3; 15 bases are a match to TRBD2. This CDR3 comprises 16 residues. Germline CDR1 is SGHTA and CDR2 is FQGNSA. V trimming: 6 bases; J trimming: 2 bases; junction bases outside the gene matches: 3. The DNA of the CDR3 is TGTGCCAGCAGAGGGACTAGCGGGGGGTACACAGATACGCAGTATTTT. Its translation: CASRGTSGGYTDTQYF.

The V gene is TRBV21-1, the J gene TRBJ2-3; the listed D gene, TRBD1, was not tested against the DNA. TRBV21-1 is recorded as a pseudogene. This CDR3 has 15 residues. The CDR3 protein is CASSKPDRGTDTQYF. The CDR3 DNA sequence: TGTGCCAGCAGCAAACCGGACAGGGGGACAGATACGCAGTATTTT.

The chain links TRBV6-5 to TRBJ2-3; D tentatively reads TRBD1 or TRBD2 (7 bases each). This CDR3 is built from 16 residues. V dropped 5 bases and J dropped 2 bases, with 17 bases sitting between them. In germline, CDR1 is MNHEY, CDR2 SVGAGI. The CDR3 region has the DNA TGTGCCAGCAGTCCCAGGGGGGGCCTCCTCACAGATACGCAGTATTTT. Its protein is CASSPRGGLLTDTQYF.

This clonotype was seen only a few times. At one end, the junction sequence differs from germline, possibly due to a read error. The V gene is TRBV5-6, the J gene TRBJ2-5, with TRBD2 matching over 9 bases. The CDR3 is 18 amino acids. Per the germline V gene, CDR1 is SGHDT and CDR2 is YYEEEE. This CDR3 is CTSSPQWASGIIRETQYF. CDR3 sequence (DNA): TGTACCAGCAGCCCCCAGTGGGCTAGCGGGATTATCCGGGAGACCCAGTACTTC. Filled out from reference TRBV5-6 and TRBJ2-5, the complete variable domain reads DAGVTQSPTHLIKTRGQQVTLRCSPKSGHDTVSWYQQALGQGPQFIFQYYEEEERQRGNFPDRFSGHQFPNYSSELNVNALLLGDSALYLCTSSPQWASGIIRETQYFGPGTRLLVL.

The gene calls are TRBV24-1 and TRBJ2-3, with 7 bases fitting TRBD1. Trimming at V came to 2 bases and at J to 1 base, leaving 2 bases not matched to a gene. The CDR3 totals 15 residues. The germline V gene has CDR1 KGHDR and CDR2 SFDVKD. As DNA, the CDR3 is TGTGCCACCAGTGATTCGACAGGGCGCACAGATACGCAGTATTTT. Translation gives CATSDSTGRTDTQYF.

The chain links TRBV7-9 to TRBJ1-1, with 7 bases fitting TRBD1. V was clipped by 4 bases and J by 4 bases; unmatched bases: 9. Germline lookup yields CDR1 SEHNR and CDR2 FQNEAQ (reference sequence). The CDR3 has 15 residues. The CDR3 DNA sequence: TGTGCCAGCAGCTCCCTGACAGGGACCCTCACTGAAGCTTTCTTT. It translates to CASSSLTGTLTEAFF.

The DNA for the CDR3 is TGTGCCAGCAGTTACTCTCGGGACATCTCCTACGAGCAGTACTTC. Translated: CASSYSRDISYEQYF. The rearrangement joins TRBV6-5 to TRBJ2-5; the D gene is possibly TRBD1 (6 bases). The tail of the sequence fits TRBJ2-7 better, so the J call may be wrong. The CDR3 contains 15 residues. The germline V gene encodes CDR1 MNHEY and CDR2 SVGAGI.

In this sample, this clonotype turned up many times. The chain links TRBV12-3 or TRBV12-4 to TRBJ1-2; 10 bases align to TRBD1. The J segment lost 7 bases and the V segment lost 6 bases, leaving 5 bases of the junction unmatched. The CDR3 contains 13 residues. The CDR3 DNA follows: TGTGCCAGCAGCGTGGGACAGGGGCTTGGCTACACCTTC. It specifies CASSVGQGLGYTF.

This clonotype appeared a few times. The V and J genes are TRBV6-2 or TRBV6-3 and TRBJ2-7; D might be TRBD2 (6 bases). Trimming left V 6 bases short and J 2 bases short, with 11 bases between. Germline assignment: CDR1 MNHEY and CDR2 SVGEGT. The CDR3 spans 13 residues. The CDR3 nucleotides read TGTGCCAGCAGCCGGACTACCACCTACGAGCAGTACTTC. Translation: CASSRTTTYEQYF.

As to this clonotype: A read error may explain this, as a much larger clone is one base away. The CDR3 ends on some other residue instead of the conserved phenylalanine or tryptophan, so this is likely a read error. This sequence joins TRBV6-2 or TRBV6-3 and TRBJ1-5; 7 nucleotides line up with TRBD1. J gave up 3 bases and V 6 bases, and 8 bases lay outside the gene matches. Germline V CDR1 and CDR2: MNHEY, SVGEGT. This CDR3 is 15 amino acids long. The CDR3: CASRPNRGYNQPQHC. The CDR3 DNA reads TGTGCCAGCAGGCCCAACAGGGGATACAATCAGCCCCAGCATTGT.

At least ten counts were recorded for this clonotype. The rearrangement uses TRBV6-2 or TRBV6-3 and TRBJ1-2; D is perhaps TRBD1 (6 bases). The V gene lost 6 bases and the J gene lost 4 bases, with 12 bases spanning the gap. Germline V gene lookup returns CDR1 MNHEY and CDR2 SVGEGT. There are 13 residues in the CDR3. CDR3 coding DNA: TGTGCCAGCAGCGTTACAGGGCTCTATGGCTACACCTTC. Its protein is CASSVTGLYGYTF.